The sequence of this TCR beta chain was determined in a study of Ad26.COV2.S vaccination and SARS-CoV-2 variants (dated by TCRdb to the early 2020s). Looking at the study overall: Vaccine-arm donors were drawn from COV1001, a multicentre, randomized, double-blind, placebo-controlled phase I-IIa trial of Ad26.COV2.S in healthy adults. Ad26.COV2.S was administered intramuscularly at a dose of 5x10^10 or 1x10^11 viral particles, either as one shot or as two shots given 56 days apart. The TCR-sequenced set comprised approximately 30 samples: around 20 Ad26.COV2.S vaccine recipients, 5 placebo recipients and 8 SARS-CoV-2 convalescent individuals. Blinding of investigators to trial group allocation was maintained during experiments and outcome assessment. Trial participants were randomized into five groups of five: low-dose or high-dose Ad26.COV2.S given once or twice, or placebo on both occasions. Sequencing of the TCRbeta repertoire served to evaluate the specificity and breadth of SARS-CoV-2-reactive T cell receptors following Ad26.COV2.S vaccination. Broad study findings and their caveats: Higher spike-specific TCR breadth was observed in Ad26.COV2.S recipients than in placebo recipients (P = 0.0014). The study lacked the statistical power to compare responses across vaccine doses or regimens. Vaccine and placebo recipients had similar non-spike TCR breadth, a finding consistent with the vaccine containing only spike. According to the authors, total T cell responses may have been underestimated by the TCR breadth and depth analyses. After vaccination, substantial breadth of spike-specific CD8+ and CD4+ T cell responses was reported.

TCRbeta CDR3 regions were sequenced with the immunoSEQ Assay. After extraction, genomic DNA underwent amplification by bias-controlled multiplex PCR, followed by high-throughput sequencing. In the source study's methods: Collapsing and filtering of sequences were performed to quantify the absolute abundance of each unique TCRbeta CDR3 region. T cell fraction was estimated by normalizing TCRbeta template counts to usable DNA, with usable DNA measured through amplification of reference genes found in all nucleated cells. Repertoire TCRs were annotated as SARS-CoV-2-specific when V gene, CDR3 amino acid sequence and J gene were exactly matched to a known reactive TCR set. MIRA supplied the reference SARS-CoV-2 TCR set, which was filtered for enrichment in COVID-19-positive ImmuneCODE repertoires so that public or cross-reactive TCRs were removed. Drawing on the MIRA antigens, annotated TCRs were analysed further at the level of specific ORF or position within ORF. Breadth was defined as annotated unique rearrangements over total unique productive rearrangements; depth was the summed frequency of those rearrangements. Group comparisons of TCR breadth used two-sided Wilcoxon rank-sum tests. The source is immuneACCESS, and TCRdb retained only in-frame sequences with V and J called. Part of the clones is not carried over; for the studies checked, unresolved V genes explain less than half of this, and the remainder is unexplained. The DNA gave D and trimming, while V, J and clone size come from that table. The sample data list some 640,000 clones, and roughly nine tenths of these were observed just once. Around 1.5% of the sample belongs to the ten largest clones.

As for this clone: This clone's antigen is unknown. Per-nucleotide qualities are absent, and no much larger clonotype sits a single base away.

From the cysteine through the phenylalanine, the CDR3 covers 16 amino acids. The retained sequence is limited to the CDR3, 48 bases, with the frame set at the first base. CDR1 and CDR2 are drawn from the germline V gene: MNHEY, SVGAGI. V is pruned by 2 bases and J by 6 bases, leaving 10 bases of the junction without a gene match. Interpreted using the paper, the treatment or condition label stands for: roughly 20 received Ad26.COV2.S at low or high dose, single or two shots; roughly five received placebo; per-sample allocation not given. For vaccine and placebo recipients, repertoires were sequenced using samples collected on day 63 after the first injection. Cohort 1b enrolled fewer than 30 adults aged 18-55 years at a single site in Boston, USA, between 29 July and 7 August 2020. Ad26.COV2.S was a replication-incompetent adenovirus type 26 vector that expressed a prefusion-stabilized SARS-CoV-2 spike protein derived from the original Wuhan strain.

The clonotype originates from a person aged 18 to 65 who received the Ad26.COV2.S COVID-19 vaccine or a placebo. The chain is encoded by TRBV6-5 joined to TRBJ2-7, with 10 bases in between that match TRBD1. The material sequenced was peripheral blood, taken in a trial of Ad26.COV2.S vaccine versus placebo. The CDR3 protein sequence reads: CASSYAPPGTGVEQYF. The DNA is TGTGCCAGCAGTTACGCCCCCCCTGGGACAGGGGTCGAGCAGTACTTC.